This entry lists 32 T cell receptor beta chains sequenced from one sample in a study of cytomegalovirus exposure and HLA in healthy donors. PCR used 60 Vbeta primers and 13 Jbeta primers. Clones were read by immunoSEQ multiplex PCR, and TCRdb kept only the in-frame ones, dropping some. With 150,000 to 200,000 clones in the sample, the ten largest clones hold less than 6.5%. Source material: PBMCs. These receptors all stem from a man aged 25 to 45 in good health and CMV-seronegative.

The CDR3 DNA follows: TGCGCCAGCAGCAGGCAGGGTCTCTATAATTCACCCCTCCACTTT. Residues: CASSRQGLYNSPLHF. The gene calls are TRBV5-1 and TRBJ1-6; D may be TRBD1 (5 bases). The V and J ends lost 4 bases and 3 bases respectively, with 11 bases between them. The CDR3 is made up of 15 amino acids. Germline V lookup: CDR1 SGHRS, CDR2 YFSETQ.

The rearrangement links TRBV5-6 to TRBJ2-5, with 7 bases fitting TRBD2. Per the germline V gene, CDR1 is SGHDT and CDR2 is YYEEEE. The CDR3 loop spans 15 amino acids. V was pared by 3 bases and J by 2 bases, with 7 bases of the junction left unmatched. CDR3 region: CASSSTLAAQETQYF. The DNA for the CDR3 is TGTGCCAGCAGCTCTACTCTAGCGGCACAAGAGACCCAGTACTTC.

This sequence joins TRBV11-2 and TRBJ1-1; weak D call: TRBD1 (6 bases). The ends were cut back, 3 bases at V and 6 bases at J, with 11 bases in the middle. CDR1 is SGHAT and CDR2 is FQNNGV in the germline V gene. The CDR3 sequence is 13 residues long. CDR3 sequence reads: CASSFPGDAEAFF. The CDR3 bases are TGTGCCAGCAGCTTCCCAGGGGACGCTGAAGCTTTCTTT.

As DNA, the CDR3 is TGTGCCAGTAGTAGGAGGGAGGGGTTCCCTGAAGCTTTCTTT. This gives the protein CASSRREGFPEAFF. V is TRBV19 and J is TRBJ1-1; maybe TRBD1 (5 bases). V was clipped by 4 bases and J by 6 bases, with 15 bases between them. Germline lookup yields CDR1 LNHDA and CDR2 SQIVND (reference sequence). The CDR3 runs 14 residues.

The chain combines TRBV28 with TRBJ1-2; no firm D call. This CDR3 is built from 13 residues. V was trimmed by 6 bases and J by 2 bases, leaving 10 bases between them. From germline, CDR1 is MDHEN and CDR2 SYDVKM. The CDR3, as DNA: TGTGCCAGCAGCCGAGTCCTGAACTATGGCTACACCTTC. The encoded protein is CASSRVLNYGYTF.

V usage is TRBV10-1 and J usage is TRBJ2-7; 10 bases line up with TRBD1. The CDR3 has 14 residues. Unmatched junction bases numbered 0, after V lost 2 bases and J lost 2 bases. The germline gives CDR1 WNHNN, CDR2 SYGVQD (reference sequence). For the CDR3, the DNA is TGCGCCAGCAGTGAGGGGACAGGGGCCTACGAGCAGTACTTC. Translated, it gives CASSEGTGAYEQYF.

The rearrangement links TRBV30 to TRBJ2-1; the D gene is possibly TRBD1 (6 bases). V dropped 0 bases and J dropped 14 bases, with 11 bases sitting between them. The CDR3 covers 11 residues. Germline-derived CDR1 and CDR2 are GTSNPN and SVGIG (reference sequence). The CDR3 DNA is TGTGCCTGGAGTGTGGGCAGGGGAGAGTTCTTC. Translating gives CAWSVGRGEFF.

This chain joins TRBV5-1 and TRBJ1-6; no clear D. The V end lost 0 bases, the J end lost 4 bases, and 8 bases lay between the germline ends. The CDR3 loop spans 15 amino acids. Germline CDR1 SGHRS, CDR2 YFSETQ. CDR3 protein: CASSLESGYNSPLHF. In DNA, the CDR3 is TGCGCCAGCAGCTTGGAATCGGGTTATAATTCACCCCTCCACTTT.

The CDR3 coding sequence is TGTGCCAGCAGCTTCGGGACTAAGATATCAGGGGCTGAAGCTTTCTTT. It encodes CASSFGTKISGAEAFF. The chain is built from TRBV5-6 and TRBJ1-1; possibly TRBD1 for D (6 bases). The CDR3 sequence is 16 residues long. V was shortened by 2 bases and J by 6 bases, with 20 bases between the two germline ends. The V gene's germline CDR1 is SGHDT and CDR2 YYEEEE.

The J gene is TRBJ1-1, the V gene TRBV5-1; D gene ambiguous. Germline assignment: CDR1 SGHRS and CDR2 YFSETQ. Trimming cost V 1 base and J 1 base, with 14 bases left between them. This CDR3 is 16 amino acids long. In nucleotides, the CDR3 is TGCGCCAGCAGCTTGATGGGGAGCCCAACGAACACTGAAGCTTTCTTT. This sequence encodes CASSLMGSPTNTEAFF.

The chain carries TRBV5-1 and TRBJ2-7; 11 nucleotides match TRBD1. Germline values: CDR1 SGHRS, CDR2 YFSETQ. V was pared by 4 bases and J by 6 bases, with 3 bases of the junction left unmatched. The CDR3 has 13 residues. The CDR3: CASSAGQGGEQYF. For the CDR3, the DNA is TGCGCCAGCAGCGCGGGACAGGGGGGCGAGCAGTACTTC.

This chain connects TRBV10-3 to TRBJ2-3, with 12 bases identical to TRBD2. V was pared by 6 bases and J by 5 bases, with 12 bases of the junction left unmatched. This CDR3 is built from 17 residues. Germline V gene data show CDR1 as ENHRY and CDR2 as SYGVKD. CDR3 in DNA: TGTGCCATCAGGCAAACCCTAGCGGGAGGGCCAAAAGATACGCAGTATTTT. This translates into CAIRQTLAGGPKDTQYF.

This chain connects TRBV10-3 to TRBJ2-3, with 8 bases matching TRBD1. This CDR3 comprises 15 residues. From germline, CDR1 is ENHRY and CDR2 SYGVKD. Losses at the gene ends were 0 bases for V and 4 bases for J; bases not matched to a gene: 3. CDR3 loop: CAISESPDRADTQYF. For the CDR3, the DNA is TGTGCCATCAGTGAGTCCCCGGACAGGGCAGATACGCAGTATTTT.

The chain uses TRBV2 and TRBJ2-2; TRBD2 matches 7 bases. V was clipped by 7 bases and J by 0 bases; unmatched bases: 5. The CDR3 sequence is 15 residues long. The germline gives CDR1 SNHLY, CDR2 FYNNEI. CDR3 amino acids: CASTPGGSNTGELFF. The CDR3 nucleotides read TGTGCCAGCACCCCCGGGGGGTCGAACACCGGGGAGCTGTTTTTT.

The chain is built from TRBV5-1 and TRBJ1-1; D gene unclear. This CDR3 spans 11 amino acids. Trimming cost V 0 bases and J 8 bases, with 5 bases left between them. Germline values: CDR1 SGHRS, CDR2 YFSETQ. CDR3 sequence reads: CASSLDREAFF. The CDR3 nucleotides are TGCGCCAGCAGCTTGGATAGAGAAGCTTTCTTT.

V usage is TRBV13 and J usage is TRBJ1-3; TRBD1 might be the D (5 bases). This CDR3 region has 17 residues. The V end lost 2 bases, the J end lost 0 bases, and 14 bases lay between the germline ends. The germline V gene has CDR1 PRHDT and CDR2 FYEKMQ (reference sequence). The CDR3 bases are TGTGCCAGCAGCTTAAGTCTGGGGGGAGGCTCTGGAAACACCATATATTTT. It specifies CASSLSLGGGSGNTIYF. Based on the CDR3 plus reference TRBV13 and TRBJ1-3, the full variable domain is AAGVIQSPRHLIKEKRETATLKCYPIPRHDTVYWYQQGPGQDPQFLISFYEKMQSDKGSIPDRFSAQQFSDYHSELNMSSLELGDSALYFCASSLSLGGGSGNTIYFGEGSWLTVV.

The genes are TRBV28 and TRBJ1-5; TRBD1 aligns across 8 bases. The V segment lost 5 bases and the J segment 2 bases; nucleotides outside the gene matches: 5. Looked up from germline, CDR1 is MDHEN and CDR2 is SYDVKM. This CDR3 has 15 residues. The CDR3 nucleotides read TGTGCCAGCAGTATGACAGGGGCAGGCAATCAGCCCCAGCATTTT. Translated: CASSMTGAGNQPQHF.

The V call is TRBV7-2, the J call TRBJ2-3; no firm D call. Germline CDR1 reads SGHTA; CDR2 reads FQGNSA. This CDR3 has 15 amino acids. V lost 3 bases and J lost 3, with 13 bases in between. The CDR3 here is CASSFMSTVTDTQYF. CDR3 bases: TGTGCCAGCAGCTTTATGTCCACGGTGACAGATACGCAGTATTTT.

The J gene is TRBJ1-4, the V gene TRBV30; 8 nucleotides align to TRBD1. In germline, CDR1 is GTSNPN, CDR2 SVGIG (reference sequence). The CDR3 runs to 14 residues. The V segment lost 1 base and the J segment 8 bases; nucleotides outside the gene matches: 6. The CDR3 loop is CAWSDGQGGEKLFF. The CDR3 DNA is TGTGCCTGGAGTGACGGACAGGGCGGGGAAAAACTGTTTTTT.

V usage is TRBV6-5 and J usage is TRBJ2-2, with 7 bases that match TRBD1. Trimming at V came to 5 bases and at J to 7 bases, leaving 7 bases not matched to a gene. Germline CDR1 and CDR2: MNHEY and SVGAGI. CDR3 length: 14 residues. Written as DNA, the CDR3 is TGTGCCAGCAGTCTGTACAGGGGAGACGGGGAGCTGTTTTTT. Its protein is CASSLYRGDGELFF.

The rearrangement uses TRBV9 and TRBJ2-2; 12 bases are a match to TRBD2. In germline, CDR1 is SGDLS, CDR2 YYNGEE. V shed 7 bases and J 7 bases; nucleotides not matched to a gene: 5. This CDR3 contains 14 residues. CDR3 DNA: TGTGCCAGCCGGGCTAGCGGGGGGGGCGGGGAGCTGTTTTTT. Translated, it gives CASRASGGGGELFF.

The chain joins TRBV10-3 to TRBJ1-6; D may be TRBD1 (6 bases). The V and J ends lost 3 bases and 7 bases respectively, with 16 bases between them. This CDR3 spans 16 amino acids. The germline CDR1 and CDR2 sequences are ENHRY and SYGVKD. In DNA, the CDR3 is TGTGCCATCAGTGATTTAATGGCAGGGGCAAATTCACCCCTCCACTTT. Translated, it gives CAISDLMAGANSPLHF.

The rearrangement links TRBV20-1 to TRBJ1-1; D uncertain. Trimming stripped 6 bases from V and 3 bases from J, with 8 bases between. The CDR3 totals 11 residues. Germline values: CDR1 DFQATT, CDR2 SNEGSKA (reference sequence). DNA for the CDR3: TGCAGTGCCCCCCTATACACTGAAGCTTTCTTT. This translates into CSAPLYTEAFF.

V is TRBV6-5 and J is TRBJ2-5, with D possibly matching TRBD1 (5 bases). The V gene lost 5 bases and the J gene lost 5 bases, with 18 bases spanning the gap. CDR1 MNHEY and CDR2 SVGAGI come from the germline V gene. The CDR3 has 15 amino acids. The CDR3 DNA reads as TGTGCCAGCAGTACCCTCCAGGGTCTCAGGGAGACCCAGTACTTC. This gives the protein CASSTLQGLRETQYF.

The chain joins TRBV5-1 to TRBJ2-7; D is ambiguous. Trimming took 2 bases from V and 3 from J, leaving 6 bases between them. Germline CDR1 and CDR2: SGHRS and YFSETQ. The CDR3 length is 12 residues. CDR3 in amino acids: CASSFDFYEQYF. The DNA of the CDR3 is TGCGCCAGCAGCTTTGACTTCTACGAGCAGTACTTC. Full variable domain (missing parts from reference TRBV5-1 and TRBJ2-7): KAGVTQTPRYLIKTRGQQVTLSCSPISGHRSVSWYQQTPGQGLQFLFEYFSETQRNKGNFPGRFSGRQFSNSRSEMNVSTLELGDSALYLCASSFDFYEQYFGPGTRLTVT.

The genes are TRBV6-5 and TRBJ2-7; tentative D call: TRBD1 (6 bases). Trimming left V 5 bases short and J 0 bases short, with 11 bases between. Germline CDR1 is MNHEY and CDR2 is SVGAGI. This CDR3 has 14 residues. The CDR3 DNA is TGTGCCAGCAGTCCTCTGGGACACTCCTACGAGCAGTACTTC. This translates into CASSPLGHSYEQYF.

The rearrangement uses TRBV5-5 and TRBJ1-3; 7 positions match TRBD1. V shed 1 base and J 3 bases; nucleotides not matched to a gene: 7. Germline CDR1 is SGHKS and CDR2 is YYEKEE (reference sequence). The CDR3 runs 16 residues. The CDR3 loop is CASSLIVDRVGNTIYF. In DNA, the CDR3 is TGTGCCAGCAGCTTGATAGTCGACAGGGTTGGAAACACCATATATTTT.

The chain is built from TRBV9 and TRBJ2-1, with D possibly matching TRBD2 (6 bases). Germline V gene sequence: CDR1 SGDLS, CDR2 YYNGEE. Trimming removed 4 bases at V and 8 bases at J, with 13 bases between. This CDR3 is 13 amino acids long. This chain's CDR3 is CASSPQGEDEQFF. The CDR3 coding sequence is TGTGCCAGCAGCCCCCAAGGGGAGGATGAGCAGTTCTTC.

The chain joins TRBV4-2 to TRBJ2-3, with 7 bases matching TRBD2. V shed 4 bases, J shed 7 bases, and the junction held 17 bases outside the gene matches. Germline assignment: CDR1 LGHNA and CDR2 YNFKEQ. The CDR3 contains 17 residues. CDR3 DNA: TGTGCCAGCAGCCGCGATAACCTAGCGGCCATGGAGCATACGCAGTATTTT. Amino acid sequence: CASSRDNLAAMEHTQYF.

The chain employs TRBV4-3 and TRBJ1-4, with 8 nucleotides matching TRBD1. Trimming cost V 3 bases and J 4 bases; bases outside gene matches: 10. Germline CDR1 and CDR2: LGHNA and YSLEER. The CDR3 is 17 residues long. In DNA, the CDR3 is TGCGCCAGCAGCCAGTTCGCACCGGGACAGGTTAATGAAAAACTGTTTTTT. Translation: CASSQFAPGQVNEKLFF.

The rearrangement uses TRBV25-1 and TRBJ1-1; perhaps TRBD1 as D (5 bases). CDR1 is MGHDK, CDR2 SYGVNS, per germline. The CDR3 length is 13 residues. Trimming removed 1 base from V and 8 bases from J, with 11 bases in between. The CDR3 DNA is TGTGCCAGCAGTGAATGGGAAAGGGGCGAAGCTTTCTTT. It yields the protein CASSEWERGEAFF.

The chain uses TRBV11-3 and TRBJ1-1; no clear D. Per the germline V gene, CDR1 is SGHNT and CDR2 is YENEEA. The CDR3 loop spans 18 amino acids. Trimming shortened V by 0 bases and J by 6 bases, and 23 bases separated the two germline ends. The CDR3 loop reads CASSLDRWAVRERPEAFF. In DNA, the CDR3 is TGTGCCAGCAGCTTAGATCGATGGGCAGTCCGGGAGAGGCCTGAAGCTTTCTTT.